This TCR beta chain was found in a study of T cell changes during pregnancy in multiple sclerosis. Assay used: immunoSEQ multiplex PCR; TCRdb lists only in-frame clones, some missing. The table lists about 20,000 clones, over 85% of them singletons. The germline V gene encodes CDR1 MNHEY and CDR2 SMNVEV (reference sequence). CDR3 length: 13 residues. V gave up 5 bases and J gave up 5 bases; unmatched junction bases: 5. The chain has TRBV27 and TRBJ2-7, with 8 positions matching TRBD2. The sequence was collected from a female donor in good health, enrolled as a control in a pregnancy study. Sequenced here: CD8+ T cells from peripheral blood mononuclear cells, sampled in the second trimester of pregnancy. CDR3 in DNA: TGTGCCAGCAGTGCGGGGGGTCAGGACGAGCAGTACTTC. It encodes CASSAGGQDEQYF.